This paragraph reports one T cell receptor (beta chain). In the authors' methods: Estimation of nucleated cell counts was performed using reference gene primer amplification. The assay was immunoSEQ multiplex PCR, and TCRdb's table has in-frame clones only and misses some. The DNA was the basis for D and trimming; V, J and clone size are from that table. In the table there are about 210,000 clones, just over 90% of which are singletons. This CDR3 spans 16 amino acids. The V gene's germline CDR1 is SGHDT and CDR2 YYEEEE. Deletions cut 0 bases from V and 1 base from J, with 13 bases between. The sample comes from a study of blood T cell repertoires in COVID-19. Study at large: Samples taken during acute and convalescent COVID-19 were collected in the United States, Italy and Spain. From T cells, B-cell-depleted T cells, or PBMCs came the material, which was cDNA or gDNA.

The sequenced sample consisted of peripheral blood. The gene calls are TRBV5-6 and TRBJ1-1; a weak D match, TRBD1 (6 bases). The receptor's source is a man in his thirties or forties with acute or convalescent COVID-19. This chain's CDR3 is CASSLGQGGTNTEAFF. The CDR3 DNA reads TGTGCCAGCAGCTTGGGACAAGGGGGAACGAACACTGAAGCTTTCTTT.